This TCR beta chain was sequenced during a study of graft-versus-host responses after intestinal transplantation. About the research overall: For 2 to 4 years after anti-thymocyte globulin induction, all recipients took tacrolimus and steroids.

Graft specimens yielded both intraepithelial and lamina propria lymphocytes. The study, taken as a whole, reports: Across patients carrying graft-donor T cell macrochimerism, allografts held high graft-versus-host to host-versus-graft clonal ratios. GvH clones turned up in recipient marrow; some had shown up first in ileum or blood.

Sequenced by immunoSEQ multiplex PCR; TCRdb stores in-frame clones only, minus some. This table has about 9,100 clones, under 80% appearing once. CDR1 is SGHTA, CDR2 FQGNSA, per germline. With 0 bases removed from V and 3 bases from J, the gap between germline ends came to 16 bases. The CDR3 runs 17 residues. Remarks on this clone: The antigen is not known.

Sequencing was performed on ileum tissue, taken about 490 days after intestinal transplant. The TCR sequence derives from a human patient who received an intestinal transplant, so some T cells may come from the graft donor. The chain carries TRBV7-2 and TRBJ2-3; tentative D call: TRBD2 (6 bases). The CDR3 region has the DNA TGTGCCAGCAGCTTAGCGCAGATCGGGAGTGGTACAGATACGCAGTATTTT. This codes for CASSLAQIGSGTDTQYF.